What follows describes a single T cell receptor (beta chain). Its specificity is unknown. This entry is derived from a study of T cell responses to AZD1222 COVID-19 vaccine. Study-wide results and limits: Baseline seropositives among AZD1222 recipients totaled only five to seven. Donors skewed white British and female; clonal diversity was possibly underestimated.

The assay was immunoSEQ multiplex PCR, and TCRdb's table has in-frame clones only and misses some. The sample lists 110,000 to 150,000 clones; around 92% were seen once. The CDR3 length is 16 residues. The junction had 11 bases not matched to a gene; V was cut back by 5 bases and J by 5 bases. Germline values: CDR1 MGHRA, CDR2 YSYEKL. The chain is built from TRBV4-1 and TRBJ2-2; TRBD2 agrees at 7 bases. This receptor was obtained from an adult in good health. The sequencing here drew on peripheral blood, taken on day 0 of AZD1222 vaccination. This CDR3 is CASSAMGGGWTGELFF. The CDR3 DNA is TGCGCCAGCAGCGCCATGGGCGGGGGTTGGACCGGGGAGCTGTTTTTT.